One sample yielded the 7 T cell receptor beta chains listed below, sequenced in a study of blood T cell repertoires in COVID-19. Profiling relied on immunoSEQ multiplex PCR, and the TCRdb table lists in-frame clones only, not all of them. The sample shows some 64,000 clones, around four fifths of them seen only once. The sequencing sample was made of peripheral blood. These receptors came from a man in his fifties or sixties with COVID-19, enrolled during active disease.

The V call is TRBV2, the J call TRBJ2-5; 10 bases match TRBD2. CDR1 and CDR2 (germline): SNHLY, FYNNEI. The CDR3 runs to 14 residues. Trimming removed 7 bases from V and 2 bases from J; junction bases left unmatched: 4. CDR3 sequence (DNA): TGTGCCAGCACTAGCGGGGGCCGTCAAGAGACCCAGTACTTC. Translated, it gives CASTSGGRQETQYF.

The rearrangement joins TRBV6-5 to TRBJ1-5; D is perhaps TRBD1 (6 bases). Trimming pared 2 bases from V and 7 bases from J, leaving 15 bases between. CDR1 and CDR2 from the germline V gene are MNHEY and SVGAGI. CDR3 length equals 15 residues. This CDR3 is CASSYTTGPSQPQHF. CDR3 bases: TGTGCCAGCAGTTACACAACAGGGCCTTCGCAGCCCCAGCATTTT.

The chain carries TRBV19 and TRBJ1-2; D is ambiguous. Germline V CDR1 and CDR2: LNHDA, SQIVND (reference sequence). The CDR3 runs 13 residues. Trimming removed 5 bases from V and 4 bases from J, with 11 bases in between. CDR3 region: CASSRGTTYGYTF. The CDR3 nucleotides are TGTGCCAGTAGTCGGGGAACAACCTATGGCTACACCTTC.

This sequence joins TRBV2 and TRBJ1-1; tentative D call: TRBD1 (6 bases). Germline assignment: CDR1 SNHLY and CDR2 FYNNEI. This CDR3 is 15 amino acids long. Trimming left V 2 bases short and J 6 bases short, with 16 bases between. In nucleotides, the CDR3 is TGTGCCAGCAGTGAACAGGCAGGGGCCCTCTCTGAAGCTTTCTTT. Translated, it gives CASSEQAGALSEAFF.

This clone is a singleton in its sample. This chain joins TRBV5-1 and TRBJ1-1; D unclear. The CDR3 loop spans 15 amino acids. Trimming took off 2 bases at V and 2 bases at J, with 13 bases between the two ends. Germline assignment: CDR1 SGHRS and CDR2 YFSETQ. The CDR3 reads CASSFDPGINTEAFF. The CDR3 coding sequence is TGCGCCAGCAGCTTTGACCCAGGCATAAACACTGAAGCTTTCTTT.

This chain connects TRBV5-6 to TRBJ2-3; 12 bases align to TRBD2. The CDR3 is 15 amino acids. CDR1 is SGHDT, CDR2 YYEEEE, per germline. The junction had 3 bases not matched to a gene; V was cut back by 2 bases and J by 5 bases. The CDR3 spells CASSFASGGVDTQYF. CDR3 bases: TGTGCCAGCAGCTTCGCTAGCGGGGGGGTAGATACGCAGTATTTT.

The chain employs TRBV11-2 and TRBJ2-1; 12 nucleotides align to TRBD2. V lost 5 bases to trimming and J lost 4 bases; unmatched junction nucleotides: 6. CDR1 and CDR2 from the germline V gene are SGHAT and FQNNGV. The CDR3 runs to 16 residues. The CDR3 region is CASSGILAGGYNEQFF. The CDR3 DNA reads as TGTGCCAGCAGCGGCATACTAGCGGGAGGTTACAATGAGCAGTTCTTC.